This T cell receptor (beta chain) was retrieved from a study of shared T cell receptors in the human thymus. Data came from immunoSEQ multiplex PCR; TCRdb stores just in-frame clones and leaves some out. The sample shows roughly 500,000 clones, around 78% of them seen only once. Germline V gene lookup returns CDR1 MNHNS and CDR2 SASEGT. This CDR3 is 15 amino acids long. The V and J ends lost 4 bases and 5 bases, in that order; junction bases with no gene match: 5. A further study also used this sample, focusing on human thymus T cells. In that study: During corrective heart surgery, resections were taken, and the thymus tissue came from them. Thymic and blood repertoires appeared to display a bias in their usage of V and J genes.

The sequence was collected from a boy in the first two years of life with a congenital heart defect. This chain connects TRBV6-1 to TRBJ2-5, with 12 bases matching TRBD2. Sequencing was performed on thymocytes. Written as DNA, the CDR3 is TGTGCCAGCAGTGCGACTAGCGGGAGTTGGGAGACCCAGTACTTC. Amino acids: CASSATSGSWETQYF.